Listed here are 14 T cell receptor beta chains from one sample, sequenced in a study of CD8 T cells in Susac syndrome. When the RNA was reverse transcribed, random hexamers were used with an input of roughly 0.45 to 1 ug. TCRdb reprocessed the immunoSEQ multiplex PCR reads via MiXCR and lists one record per CDR3 protein. The sample holds some 190,000 distinct CDR3 sequences, about 94% seen once. Sequenced: CD4+ T cells from PBMCs. The receptors stem from a human donor in good health.

In regard to this clonotype: Relative to the germline gene, one junction end is altered; a read error may explain this. The V and J genes are TRBV20-1 and TRBJ2-6; D might be TRBD2 (6 bases). Germline V gene data show CDR1 as DFQATT and CDR2 as SNEGSKA (reference sequence). The CDR3 loop spans 15 amino acids. The CDR3 bases are TGCAGTGCTAGAGGGGCGGGGACTGGGGCCAACATCCTGACTTTC. The encoded protein is CSARGAGTGANILTF.

This clonotype was seen a single time. This chain uses TRBV28 with TRBJ1-2; D gene uncertain. The V gene's germline CDR1 is MDHEN and CDR2 SYDVKM. There are 16 residues in the CDR3. The germline V and J ends were trimmed by 5 bases and 5 bases, with 21 bases remaining between them. CDR3 DNA sequence: TGTGCCAGCAGTCCTCCAGGACGCAAGGACCTTTATGGCTACACCTTC. The encoded protein is CASSPPGRKDLYGYTF.

The chain has TRBV2 and TRBJ2-2; 10 bases line up with TRBD2. Losses at the gene ends were 6 bases for V and 4 bases for J; bases not matched to a gene: 8. The CDR3 extends over 16 amino acids. Per germline, CDR1 SNHLY and CDR2 FYNNEI. This CDR3 is CASRATSGAFTGELFF. The CDR3 nucleotides are TGTGCCAGCAGAGCTACTAGCGGGGCGTTCACCGGGGAGCTGTTTTTT.

The V gene is TRBV5-1, the J gene TRBJ2-2; D gene unclear. Looked up from germline, CDR1 is SGHRS and CDR2 is YFSETQ. Trimming stripped 0 bases from V and 0 bases from J, with 12 bases between. This CDR3 is built from 17 residues. Here the CDR3 DNA reads TGCGCCAGCAGCTTGGTACCAGAAAAAGCGAACACCGGGGAGCTGTTTTTT. Translating it yields CASSLVPEKANTGELFF. The complete variable domain, with remaining parts taken from reference TRBV5-1 and TRBJ2-2, reads KAGVTQTPRYLIKTRGQQVTLSCSPISGHRSVSWYQQTPGQGLQFLFEYFSETQRNKGNFPGRFSGRQFSNSRSEMNVSTLELGDSALYLCASSLVPEKANTGELFFGEGSRLTVL.

The rearrangement joins TRBV3-1 to TRBJ1-1; D unresolved. The CDR3 is made up of 15 amino acids. Germline assignment: CDR1 LGHDT and CDR2 YNNKEL (reference sequence). Trimming shortened V by 1 base and J by 4 bases, and 13 bases separated the two germline ends. This CDR3 reads CASSQVPGPSTEAFF. The CDR3 region has the DNA TGTGCCAGCAGCCAAGTCCCCGGGCCAAGCACTGAAGCTTTCTTT.

V is TRBV20-1 and J is TRBJ2-7; the D gene could be TRBD1 or TRBD2 (5 bases each). The germline V gene has CDR1 DFQATT and CDR2 SNEGSKA (reference sequence). This CDR3 is 14 amino acids long. The germline V and J ends were trimmed by 5 bases and 0 bases, with 14 bases remaining between them. CDR3 coding DNA: TGCAGTGCTGCGCCGGGACCCAGCTCCTACGAGCAGTACTTC. The encoded protein is CSAAPGPSSYEQYF.

The chain uses TRBV7-2 and TRBJ2-1; the match to TRBD1 covers 10 bases. Germline assignment: CDR1 SGHTA and CDR2 FQGNSA. CDR3 length: 15 residues. Trimming at V came to 0 bases and at J to 9 bases, leaving 5 bases not matched to a gene. Written as DNA, the CDR3 is TGTGCCAGCAGCTTAGCTGGGACAGGGGCTGGTGAGCAGTTCTTC. The encoded protein is CASSLAGTGAGEQFF.

The chain uses TRBV7-2 and TRBJ2-3; TRBD1 might be the D (6 bases). Germline V lookup: CDR1 SGHTA, CDR2 FQGNSA. There are 16 residues in the CDR3. Trimming removed 1 base from V and 7 bases from J, with 18 bases in between. The DNA of the CDR3 is TGTGCCAGCAGCTTAGAAGTTCTGGGGGCTCGAAATACGCAGTATTTT. It translates to CASSLEVLGARNTQYF.

The chain is built from TRBV7-2 and TRBJ1-3; no reliable D call. Trimming stripped 4 bases from V and 2 bases from J, with 12 bases between. Germline V gene lookup returns CDR1 SGHTA and CDR2 FQGNSA. This CDR3 is built from 15 residues. The CDR3 sequence is CASSSQSLPGNTIYF. The CDR3 region has the DNA TGTGCCAGCAGCTCACAGAGCCTACCTGGAAACACCATATATTTT.

V gene TRBV20-1 combines with J gene TRBJ1-3; D perhaps matches TRBD1 (5 bases). Trimming removed 3 bases from V and 3 bases from J, with 6 bases in between. This CDR3 is built from 12 residues. Germline V gene sequence: CDR1 DFQATT, CDR2 SNEGSKA (reference sequence). CDR3: CSARGDGNTIYF. CDR3 DNA: TGCAGTGCTAGGGGGGATGGAAACACCATATATTTT.

CDR3 sequence reads: CASSQVGGGPQETQYF. CDR3 sequence (DNA): TGTGCCAGCAGCCAAGTAGGCGGGGGCCCCCAAGAGACCCAGTACTTC. The V and J genes are TRBV4-2 and TRBJ2-5; the D gene is possibly TRBD2 (7 bases). Germline values: CDR1 LGHNA, CDR2 YNFKEQ. The V end was cut by 1 base, the J end by 1 base, with 13 bases between. This CDR3 region has 16 residues.

The chain couples TRBV28 to TRBJ2-5, with D unclear. Trimming cost V 8 bases and J 5 bases, with 15 bases left between them. This CDR3 contains 13 residues. CDR1 and CDR2 (germline): MDHEN, SYDVKM. The CDR3 sequence: CASGQSGWETQYF. Written as DNA, the CDR3 is TGTGCCAGCGGGCAGTCTGGCTGGGAGACCCAGTACTTC.

The chain couples TRBV6-1 to TRBJ2-5, with D perhaps matching TRBD1 or TRBD2 (5 bases each). This CDR3 spans 16 amino acids. Germline V gene lookup returns CDR1 MNHNS and CDR2 SASEGT. V lost 5 bases, J lost 1 base, and 17 bases lay in between. The CDR3 spells CASSPNLWGSQETQYF. CDR3 bases: TGTGCCAGCAGTCCGAACCTATGGGGGTCCCAAGAGACCCAGTACTTC.

The chain is built from TRBV6-1 and TRBJ1-6; D remains ambiguous. The V and J ends lost 2 bases and 7 bases respectively, with 9 bases between them. The CDR3 is made up of 14 amino acids. Per germline, CDR1 MNHNS and CDR2 SASEGT. The CDR3 spells CASSESQVNSPLHF. CDR3 sequence (DNA): TGTGCCAGCAGTGAAAGCCAGGTGAATTCACCCCTCCACTTT.